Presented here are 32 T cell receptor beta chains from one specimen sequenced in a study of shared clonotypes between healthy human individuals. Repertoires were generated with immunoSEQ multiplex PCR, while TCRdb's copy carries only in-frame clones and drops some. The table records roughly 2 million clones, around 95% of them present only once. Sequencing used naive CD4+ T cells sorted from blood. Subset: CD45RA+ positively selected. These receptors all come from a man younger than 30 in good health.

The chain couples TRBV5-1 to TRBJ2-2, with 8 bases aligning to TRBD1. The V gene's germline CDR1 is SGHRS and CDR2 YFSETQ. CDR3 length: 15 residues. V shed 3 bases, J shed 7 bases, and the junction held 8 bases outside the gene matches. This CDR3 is CASSSLDRVNGELFF. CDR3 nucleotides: TGCGCCAGCAGCTCACTGGACAGGGTGAACGGGGAGCTGTTTTTT.

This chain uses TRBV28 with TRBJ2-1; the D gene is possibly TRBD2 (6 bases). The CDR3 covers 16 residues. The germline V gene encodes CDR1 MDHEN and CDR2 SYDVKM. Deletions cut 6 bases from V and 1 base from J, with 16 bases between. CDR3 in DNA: TGTGCCAGCAGGTTCCGACGGGGGTCATCCTACAATGAGCAGTTCTTC. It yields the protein CASRFRRGSSYNEQFF.

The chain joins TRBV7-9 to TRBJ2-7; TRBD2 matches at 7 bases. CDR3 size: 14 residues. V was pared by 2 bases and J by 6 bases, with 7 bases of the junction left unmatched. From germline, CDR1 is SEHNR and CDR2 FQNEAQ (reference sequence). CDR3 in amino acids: CASSLLGGRGEQYF. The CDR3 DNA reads TGTGCCAGCAGCTTATTAGGAGGGAGGGGCGAGCAGTACTTC.

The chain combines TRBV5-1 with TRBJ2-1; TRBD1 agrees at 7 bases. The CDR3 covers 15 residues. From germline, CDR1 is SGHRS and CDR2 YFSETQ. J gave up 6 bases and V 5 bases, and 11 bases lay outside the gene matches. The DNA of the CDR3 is TGCGCCAGCAGTTATAGGACAGGCGACGTCAATGAGCAGTTCTTC. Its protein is CASSYRTGDVNEQFF.

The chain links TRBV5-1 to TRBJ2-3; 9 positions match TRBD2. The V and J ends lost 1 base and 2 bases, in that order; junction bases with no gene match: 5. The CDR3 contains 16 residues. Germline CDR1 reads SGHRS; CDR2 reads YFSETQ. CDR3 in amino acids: CASSLRPSGITDTQYF. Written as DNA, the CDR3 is TGCGCCAGCAGCTTGAGACCTAGCGGGATCACAGATACGCAGTATTTT.

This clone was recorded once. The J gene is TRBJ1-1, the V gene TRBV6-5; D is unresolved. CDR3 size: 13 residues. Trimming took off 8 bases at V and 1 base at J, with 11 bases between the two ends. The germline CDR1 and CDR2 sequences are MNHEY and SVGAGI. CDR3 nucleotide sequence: TGTGCCAGCGCATCGGAGGGGAACACTGAAGCTTTCTTT. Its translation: CASASEGNTEAFF.

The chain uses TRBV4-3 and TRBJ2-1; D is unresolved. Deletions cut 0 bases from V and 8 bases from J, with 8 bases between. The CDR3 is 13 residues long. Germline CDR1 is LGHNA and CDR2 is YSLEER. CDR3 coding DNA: TGCGCCAGCAGCCAAGACCTTCGAGATGAGCAGTTCTTC. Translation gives CASSQDLRDEQFF.

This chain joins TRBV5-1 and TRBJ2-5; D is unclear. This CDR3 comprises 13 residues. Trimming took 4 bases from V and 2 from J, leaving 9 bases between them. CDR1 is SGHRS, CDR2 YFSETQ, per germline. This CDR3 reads CASSVTRQETQYF. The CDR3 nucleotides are TGCGCCAGCAGCGTGACCAGGCAAGAGACCCAGTACTTC. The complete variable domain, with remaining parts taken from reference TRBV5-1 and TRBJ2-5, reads KAGVTQTPRYLIKTRGQQVTLSCSPISGHRSVSWYQQTPGQGLQFLFEYFSETQRNKGNFPGRFSGRQFSNSRSEMNVSTLELGDSALYLCASSVTRQETQYFGPGTRLLVL.

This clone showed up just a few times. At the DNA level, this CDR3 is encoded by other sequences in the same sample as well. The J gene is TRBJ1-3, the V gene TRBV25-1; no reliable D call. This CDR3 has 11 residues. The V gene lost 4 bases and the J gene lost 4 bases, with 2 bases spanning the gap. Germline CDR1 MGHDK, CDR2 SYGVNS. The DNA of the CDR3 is TGTGCCAGCAGTGTGGGAAACACCATATATTTT. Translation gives CASSVGNTIYF.

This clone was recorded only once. Here the CDR3 DNA reads TGTGCCTGTTATGACAGGGCAACTAATGAAAAACTGTTTTTT. It codes for CACYDRATNEKLFF. The chain combines TRBV30 with TRBJ1-4, with 7 bases identical to TRBD1. Germline CDR1 is GTSNPN and CDR2 is SVGIG (reference sequence). With V trimmed by 6 bases and J by 0 bases, 4 bases remained unmatched. There are 14 residues in the CDR3.

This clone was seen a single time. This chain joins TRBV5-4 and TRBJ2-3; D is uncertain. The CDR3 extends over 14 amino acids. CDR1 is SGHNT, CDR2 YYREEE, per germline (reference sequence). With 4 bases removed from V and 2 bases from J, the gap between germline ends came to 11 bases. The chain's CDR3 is CASSNARLTDTQYF. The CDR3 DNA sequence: TGTGCCAGCAGCAACGCCCGACTCACAGATACGCAGTATTTT.

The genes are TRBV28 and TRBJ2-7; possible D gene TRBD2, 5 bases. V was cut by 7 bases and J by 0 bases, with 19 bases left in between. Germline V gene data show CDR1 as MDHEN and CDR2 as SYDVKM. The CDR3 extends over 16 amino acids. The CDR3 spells CASTTGARGSSYEQYF. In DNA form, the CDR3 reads TGTGCCAGCACCACGGGCGCACGTGGGAGCTCCTACGAGCAGTACTTC.

CDR3 sequence: CAWGQGVNQPQHF. In DNA, the CDR3 is TGTGCCTGGGGGCAGGGGGTCAATCAGCCCCAGCATTTT. The chain employs TRBV30 and TRBJ1-5, with TRBD1 identical over 7 bases. Germline trimming cut 5 bases from V and 3 bases from J; bases unmatched to any gene: 4. This CDR3 region has 13 residues. Looked up from germline, CDR1 is GTSNPN and CDR2 is SVGIG (reference sequence).

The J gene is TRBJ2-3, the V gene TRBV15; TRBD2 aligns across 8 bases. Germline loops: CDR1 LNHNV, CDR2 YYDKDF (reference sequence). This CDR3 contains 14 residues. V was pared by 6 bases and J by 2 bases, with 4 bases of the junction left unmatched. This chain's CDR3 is CATRTGGVTDTQYF. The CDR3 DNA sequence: TGTGCCACCAGGACGGGAGGGGTCACAGATACGCAGTATTTT.

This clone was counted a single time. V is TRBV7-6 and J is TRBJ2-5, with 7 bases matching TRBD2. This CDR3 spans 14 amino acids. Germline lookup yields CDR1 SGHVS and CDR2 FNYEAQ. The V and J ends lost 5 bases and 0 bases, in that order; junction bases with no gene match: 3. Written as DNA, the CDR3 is TGTGCCAGCAGCCCGGGGACTAACCAAGAGACCCAGTACTTC. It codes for CASSPGTNQETQYF.

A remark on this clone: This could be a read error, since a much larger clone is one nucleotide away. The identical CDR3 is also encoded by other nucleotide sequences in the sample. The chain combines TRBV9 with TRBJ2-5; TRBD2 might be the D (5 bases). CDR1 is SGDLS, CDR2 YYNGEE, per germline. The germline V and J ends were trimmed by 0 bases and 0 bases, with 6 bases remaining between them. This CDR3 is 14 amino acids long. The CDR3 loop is CASSVAGNQETQYF. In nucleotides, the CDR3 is TGTGCCAGCAGCGTAGCGGGGAACCAAGAGACCCAGTACTTC.

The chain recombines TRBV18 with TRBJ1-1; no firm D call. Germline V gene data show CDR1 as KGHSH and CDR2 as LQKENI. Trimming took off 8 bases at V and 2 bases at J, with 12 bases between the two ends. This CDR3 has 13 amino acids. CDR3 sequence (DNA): TGTGCCAGCCAACCAGCAGGTAACACTGAAGCTTTCTTT. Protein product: CASQPAGNTEAFF. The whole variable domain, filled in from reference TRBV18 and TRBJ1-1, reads NAGVMQNPRHLVRRRGQEARLRCSPMKGHSHVYWYRQLPEEGLKFMVYLQKENIIDESGMPKERFSAEFPKEGPSILRIQQVVRGDSAAYFCASQPAGNTEAFFGQGTRLTVV.

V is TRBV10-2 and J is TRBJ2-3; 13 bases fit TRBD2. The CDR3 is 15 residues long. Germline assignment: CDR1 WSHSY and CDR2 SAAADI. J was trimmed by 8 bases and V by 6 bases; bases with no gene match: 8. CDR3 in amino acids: CASREGTSGDVTQYF. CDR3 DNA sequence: TGCGCCAGCAGGGAAGGGACTAGCGGGGACGTTACGCAGTATTTT.

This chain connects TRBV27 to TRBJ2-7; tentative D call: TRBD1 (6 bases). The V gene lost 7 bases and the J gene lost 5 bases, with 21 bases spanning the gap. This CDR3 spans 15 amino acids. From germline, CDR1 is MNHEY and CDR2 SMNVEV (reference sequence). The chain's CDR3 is CASTADRPPPDEQYF. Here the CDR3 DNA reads TGTGCCAGCACCGCTGACAGGCCGCCTCCTGACGAGCAGTACTTC.

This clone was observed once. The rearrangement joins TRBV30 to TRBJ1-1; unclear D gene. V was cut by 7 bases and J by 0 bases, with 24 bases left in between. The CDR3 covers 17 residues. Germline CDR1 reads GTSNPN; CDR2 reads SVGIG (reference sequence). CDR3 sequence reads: CAFVRSPLSRMNTEAFF. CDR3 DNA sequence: TGTGCCTTCGTAAGGTCCCCATTAAGCCGGATGAACACTGAAGCTTTCTTT.

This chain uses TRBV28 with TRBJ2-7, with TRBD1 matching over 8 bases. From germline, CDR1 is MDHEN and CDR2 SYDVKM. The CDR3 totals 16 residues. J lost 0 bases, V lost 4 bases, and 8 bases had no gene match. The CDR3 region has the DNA TGTGCCAGCAGTTATAATCAGGGGGCAGGCTCCTACGAGCAGTACTTC. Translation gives CASSYNQGAGSYEQYF.

CDR3 sequence: CASSGGRYGPYEQYF. CDR3 bases: TGTGCCAGCAGCGGTGGGCGCTACGGGCCCTACGAGCAGTACTTC. The chain joins TRBV28 to TRBJ2-7; D is uncertain. CDR3 length: 15 residues. Germline loops: CDR1 MDHEN, CDR2 SYDVKM. V lost 6 bases, J lost 2 bases, and 17 bases lay in between.

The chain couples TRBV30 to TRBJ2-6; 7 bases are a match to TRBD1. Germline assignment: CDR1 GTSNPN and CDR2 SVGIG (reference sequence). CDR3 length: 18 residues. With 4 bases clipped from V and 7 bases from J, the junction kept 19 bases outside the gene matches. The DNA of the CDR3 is TGTGCCTGGACAAGACAGGGTTTCCTTGGTCTTGGCGCCAACGTCCTGACTTTC. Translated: CAWTRQGFLGLGANVLTF.

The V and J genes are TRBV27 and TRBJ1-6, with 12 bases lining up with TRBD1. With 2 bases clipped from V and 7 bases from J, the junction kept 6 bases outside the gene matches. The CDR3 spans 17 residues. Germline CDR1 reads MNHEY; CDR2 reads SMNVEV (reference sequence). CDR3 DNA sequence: TGTGCCAGCAGTTTAGGGACAGGGGGCGCTGGCAATTCACCCCTCCACTTT. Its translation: CASSLGTGGAGNSPLHF.

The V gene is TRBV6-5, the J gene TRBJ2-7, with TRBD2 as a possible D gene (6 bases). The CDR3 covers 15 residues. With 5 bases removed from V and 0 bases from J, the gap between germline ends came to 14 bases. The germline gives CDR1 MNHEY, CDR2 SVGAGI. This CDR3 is CASSRGGAISYEQYF. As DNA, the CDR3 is TGTGCCAGCAGTAGGGGCGGGGCGATCTCCTACGAGCAGTACTTC.

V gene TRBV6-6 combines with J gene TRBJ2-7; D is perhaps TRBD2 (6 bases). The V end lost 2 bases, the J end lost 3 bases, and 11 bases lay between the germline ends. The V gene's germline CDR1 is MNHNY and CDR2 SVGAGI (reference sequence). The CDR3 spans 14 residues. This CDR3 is CASSYGRGYYEQYF. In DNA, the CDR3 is TGTGCCAGCAGTTACGGGCGGGGCTACTACGAGCAGTACTTC.

The CDR3 bases are TGTGCCAGCAGTGACGAGGGGCTGTTAGGAAACACCATATATTTT. Its translation is CASSDEGLLGNTIYF. The chain joins TRBV2 to TRBJ1-3; D may be TRBD1 (5 bases). The germline gives CDR1 SNHLY, CDR2 FYNNEI. The CDR3 has 15 residues. V was shortened by 3 bases and J by 4 bases, with 13 bases between the two germline ends.

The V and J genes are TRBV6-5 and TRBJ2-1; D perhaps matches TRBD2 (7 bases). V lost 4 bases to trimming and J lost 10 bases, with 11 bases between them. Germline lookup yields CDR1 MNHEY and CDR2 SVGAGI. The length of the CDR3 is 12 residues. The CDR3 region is CASSSRGAEQFF. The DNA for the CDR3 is TGTGCCAGCAGTTCCCGGGGGGCGGAGCAGTTCTTC.

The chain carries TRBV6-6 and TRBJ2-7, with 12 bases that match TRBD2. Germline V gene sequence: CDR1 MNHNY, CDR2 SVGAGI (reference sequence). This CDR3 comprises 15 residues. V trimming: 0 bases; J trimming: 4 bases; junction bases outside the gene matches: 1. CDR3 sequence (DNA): TGTGCCAGCAGTTACTCGACTAGCGGGGGATACGAGCAGTACTTC. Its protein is CASSYSTSGGYEQYF.

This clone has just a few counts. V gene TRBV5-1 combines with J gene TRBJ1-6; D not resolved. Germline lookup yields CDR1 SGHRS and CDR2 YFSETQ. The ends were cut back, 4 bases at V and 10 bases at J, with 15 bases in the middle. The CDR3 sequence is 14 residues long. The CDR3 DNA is TGCGCCAGCAGCATAGGTTTGGCCGAATCACCCCTCCACTTT. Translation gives CASSIGLAESPLHF.

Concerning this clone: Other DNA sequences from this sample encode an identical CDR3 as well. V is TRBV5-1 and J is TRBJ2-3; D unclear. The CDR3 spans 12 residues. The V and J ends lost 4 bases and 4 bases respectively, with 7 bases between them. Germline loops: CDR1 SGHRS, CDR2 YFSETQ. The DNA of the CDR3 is TGCGCCAGCAGCCCCCCAGCAGATACGCAGTATTTT. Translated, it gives CASSPPADTQYF.

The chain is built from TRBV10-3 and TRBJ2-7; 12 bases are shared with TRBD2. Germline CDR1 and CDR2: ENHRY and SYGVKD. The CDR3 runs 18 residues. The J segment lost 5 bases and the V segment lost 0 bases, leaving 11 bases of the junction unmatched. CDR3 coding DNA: TGTGCCATCAGTGAGTCCCTGTGGGCTAGCGGGAGGGGCAACGAGCAGTACTTC. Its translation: CAISESLWASGRGNEQYF.